The clone carrying this T cell receptor (beta chain) was observed many times. Its target is not known. The entry originates in a study of identical twins. TCRdb fed the 5' RACE reads into MiXCR, producing one record per CDR3 protein. This sample yields 750,000 to 950,000 distinct CDR3 sequences, of which approximately 13% are seen a single time; roughly 1.5% belongs to the top ten. Findings of the study overall: The more abundant beta clonotypes in cord blood had fewer insertions, and memory repertoires did not show this. Models underestimated how often monozygotic twins shared out-of-frame TCR alpha.

V was clipped by 5 bases and J by 4 bases, with 6 bases between them. The CDR3 totals 12 residues. In germline, CDR1 is LGHDT, CDR2 YNNKEL (reference sequence). These records were also assigned to another study, of yellow fever vaccine responses in identical twins.

This sequence originates from a woman aged 18-29 years in good health. The J gene is TRBJ2-1, the V gene TRBV3-1; D not certain. The sample was PBMCs. The DNA of the CDR3 is TGTGCCAGCAGCAAAGCTTACAATGAGCAGTTCTTC. Translation gives CASSKAYNEQFF.